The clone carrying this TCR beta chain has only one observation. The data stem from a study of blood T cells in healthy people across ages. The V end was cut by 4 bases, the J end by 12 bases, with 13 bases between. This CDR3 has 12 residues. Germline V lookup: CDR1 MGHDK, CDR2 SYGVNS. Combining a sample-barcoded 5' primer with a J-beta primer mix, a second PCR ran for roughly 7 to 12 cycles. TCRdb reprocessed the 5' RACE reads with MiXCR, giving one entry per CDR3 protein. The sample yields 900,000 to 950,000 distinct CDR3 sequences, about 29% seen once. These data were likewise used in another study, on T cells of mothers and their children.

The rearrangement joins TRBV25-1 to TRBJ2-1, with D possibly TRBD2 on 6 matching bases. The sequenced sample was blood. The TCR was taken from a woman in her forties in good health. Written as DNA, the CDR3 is TGTGCCAGCAGTGGGGTGGGGGGTCTGCAGTTCTTC. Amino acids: CASSGVGGLQFF.